A selection of T cell receptor beta chains follows, all from one sample in a study of blood T cells in healthy people across ages. TCRdb processed the 5' RACE reads anew with MiXCR; each CDR3 protein has one entry. The table includes roughly 860,000 distinct CDR3 sequences, around 62% detected once. The source material was blood. The source of these receptors is a man under 40 in good health. The CDR3 runs from the conserved cysteine through the conserved F or W. D genes are given only for firm matches. Only some rows state a clone size, as once, few, many or a class for expanded clones.

DNA	CDR3	J	V	size	D
TGCAGTGCTAAGAAGTGGCCAGGAGCCTACAATGAGCAGTTCTTC	CSAKKWPGAYNEQFF	TRBJ2-1	TRBV20-1	NA	NA
TGTGCCAGCAGCCGTGGACTGAATGAGCAGTTCTTC	CASSRGLNEQFF	TRBJ2-1	TRBV7-2	NA	NA
TGCAGTGCCACTGACAGCCAGAGTGGTGGGAATGAGCAGTTCTTC	CSATDSQSGGNEQFF	TRBJ2-1	TRBV20-1	few	NA
TGTGCCAGCAGTAACTGGGACGGAGCCTACGAGCAGTACTTC	CASSNWDGAYEQYF	TRBJ2-7	TRBV6-5	NA	NA
TGCAGTGCCCGGGACAGGGGACAAGAGACCCAGTACTTC	CSARDRGQETQYF	TRBJ2-5	TRBV20-1	NA	TRBD1
TGTGCCAGCAATAGAGCGGGGTCAACAGATGCGCAGTATTTT	CASNRAGSTDAQYF	TRBJ2-3	TRBV27	NA	TRBD2
TGTGCCAGCAGTCTACAGGGAAAGGGAGTTGAAAAACTGTTTTTT	CASSLQGKGVEKLFF	TRBJ1-4	TRBV2	NA	NA
TGTGCCACCAGCAGAGCTAGCGGTGGGTGGGAGACCCAGTACTTC	CATSRASGGWETQYF	TRBJ2-5	TRBV15	NA	TRBD2
TGCAGTACTAGAGTCGGACACTCCCACGGGGGAGATACGCAGTATTTT	CSTRVGHSHGGDTQYF	TRBJ2-3	TRBV20-1	NA	NA
TGTGCCAGCAGCCTACAGGGGATTAAAGAGACCCAGTACTTC	CASSLQGIKETQYF	TRBJ2-5	TRBV5-6	NA	TRBD1
TGTGCCAGCTCACCAGAGTACTCCTACGAGCAGTACTTC	CASSPEYSYEQYF	TRBJ2-7	TRBV18	NA	NA
TGTGCCAGCAGATTGGACAGGGGGTTTCAAAACATTCAGTACTTC	CASRLDRGFQNIQYF	TRBJ2-4	TRBV2	NA	TRBD1
TGTGCCAGCAGCTTCTTTGGACAGGGGGCGCCCGGTGAGCAGTTCTTC	CASSFFGQGAPGEQFF	TRBJ2-1	TRBV5-6	few	TRBD1
TGTGCCAGCTCACCACCCACTAGCGGGGCCTACGAGCAGTACTTC	CASSPPTSGAYEQYF	TRBJ2-7	TRBV18	few	TRBD2
TGTGCCAGCAGCTTAGCCCTAATGGACGAGCAGTACTTC	CASSLALMDEQYF	TRBJ2-7	TRBV7-9	NA	NA
TGTGCCAGCAGCTTGTGGGGCGCAAGCACAGATACGCAGTATTTT	CASSLWGASTDTQYF	TRBJ2-3	TRBV5-6	NA	NA
TGTGCCAGCAGCCAAGATCTGGGAGACTACGAGCAGTACTTC	CASSQDLGDYEQYF	TRBJ2-7	TRBV4-2	NA	NA
TGTGCCAGCAGTTCCCTCATCGGCGGTGGGTATGGCTACACCTTC	CASSSLIGGGYGYTF	TRBJ1-2	TRBV28	NA	NA
TGTGCCAGCAGCCCCCGCGGTAGCGGGGCCCTCATGGATACGCAGTATTTT	CASSPRGSGALMDTQYF	TRBJ2-3	TRBV7-9	NA	TRBD2
TGTGCCAGCAGTTACTCGATGCCCGGTTGGGACAGCACAGATACGCAGTATTTT	CASSYSMPGWDSTDTQYF	TRBJ2-3	TRBV6-5	few	NA
TGTGCCAGCAGAGATTTCTCTGGGGCCAACGTCCTGACTTTC	CASRDFSGANVLTF	TRBJ2-6	TRBV14	few	NA
TGTGCCAGCAGCTTAACTTTGAGCGGGGAAATTTACAATGAGCAGTTCTTC	CASSLTLSGEIYNEQFF	TRBJ2-1	TRBV7-2	NA	TRBD2
TGCAGCGTTAAGACAGGGCTCAATCAGCCCCAGCATTTT	CSVKTGLNQPQHF	TRBJ1-5	TRBV29-1	NA	TRBD1
TGTGCCAGCTCACCGCTGGCGCGGGGAACGACCTACGAGCAGTACTTC	CASSPLARGTTYEQYF	TRBJ2-7	TRBV18	NA	NA
TGTGCCAGCAGCTTGGGACTAGCTGGTTTGGATACGCAGTATTTT	CASSLGLAGLDTQYF	TRBJ2-3	TRBV11-1	few	TRBD2
TGTGCCAGCAGCCAACGTGCGAAGGGTCCCTACGAGCAGTACTTC	CASSQRAKGPYEQYF	TRBJ2-7	TRBV4-2	NA	NA
TGTGCCAGCAGCAAACGCAATGAGCAGTTCTTC	CASSKRNEQFF	TRBJ2-1	TRBV21-1	few	NA
TGCGCCAGCAGCCAAGGATATAGGGTTCGTGACGAGCAGTACTTC	CASSQGYRVRDEQYF	TRBJ2-7	TRBV4-3	NA	NA
TGCGCCAGCAGCCCCGGGAGTAGCGGGTACAATGAGCAGTTCTTC	CASSPGSSGYNEQFF	TRBJ2-1	TRBV4-3	few	TRBD2
TGTGCCAGCAGCTTAATGGTTCAACAAGCTTTCTTT	CASSLMVQQAFF	TRBJ1-1	TRBV7-2	once	NA
TGTGCCATCAGTGAGTCTGAGGGGGAGGCAGAGACCCAGTACTTC	CAISESEGEAETQYF	TRBJ2-5	TRBV10-3	NA	NA
TGTGCCAGCAACCCAGGGTTGGGGAATTCACCCCTCCACTTT	CASNPGLGNSPLHF	TRBJ1-6	TRBV2	NA	NA
TGTGCCAGCAGTTATATCAGGGAACTCCAAGAGACCCAGTACTTC	CASSYIRELQETQYF	TRBJ2-5	TRBV6-2/TRBV6-3	once	NA
TGCAGTGCAAGAACAGGGAACAATGAGCAGTTCTTC	CSARTGNNEQFF	TRBJ2-1	TRBV20-1	few	NA
TGCGCCAGCAGCCACCAACAGGGCTACGAGCAGTACTTC	CASSHQQGYEQYF	TRBJ2-7	TRBV4-3	few	NA
TGCGCCAGCAGCTTGACAGGGGACCTCCATCCCTACGAGCAGTACTTC	CASSLTGDLHPYEQYF	TRBJ2-7	TRBV5-1	NA	TRBD1
TGTGCCATCAGCCCGGGACAGCTTGAAAAACTGTTTTTT	CAISPGQLEKLFF	TRBJ1-4	TRBV10-3	NA	TRBD1
TGTGCCAGCAGTTCCCGGACAGGGGGCGGTTCACCCCTCCACTTT	CASSSRTGGGSPLHF	TRBJ1-6	TRBV12-3/TRBV12-4	NA	TRBD1
TGTGCCAGCAGTCGTGCGGGACAGGGATTCACAGATACGCAGTATTTT	CASSRAGQGFTDTQYF	TRBJ2-3	TRBV28	NA	TRBD1
TGTGCCAGCTCACCACAGGAAGATAGCTACACCTTC	CASSPQEDSYTF	TRBJ1-2	TRBV18	few	NA
TGTGCCAGCAGTTCATATACGGACAGGATATTCTACGAGCAGTACTTC	CASSSYTDRIFYEQYF	TRBJ2-7	TRBV28	NA	TRBD1
TGTGCCAGCAGCCTTACAGGGGATGGATACGAGCAGTACTTC	CASSLTGDGYEQYF	TRBJ2-7	TRBV4-2	NA	TRBD1
TGTGCCAGCCCCCGGGACATTCCCTACGAGCAGTACTTC	CASPRDIPYEQYF	TRBJ2-7	TRBV6-1	NA	NA
TGTGCCAGCCAAACGTTCCCGGCGGAGGGCTACAATGAGCAGTTCTTC	CASQTFPAEGYNEQFF	TRBJ2-1	TRBV12-3/TRBV12-4	NA	NA
TGTGCCACGTCTAGCGGGGCATACGAGCAGTTCTTC	CATSSGAYEQFF	TRBJ2-1	TRBV6-5	many	TRBD2
TGCGCCAGCAGCTTGGCGCAGGGGAGAGATACGCAGTATTTT	CASSLAQGRDTQYF	TRBJ2-3	TRBV5-1	NA	NA
TGTGCCAGCAGCTTAGAATCCCTCAGGGGTGCGAACACCGGGGAGCTGTTTTTT	CASSLESLRGANTGELFF	TRBJ2-2	TRBV13	NA	NA
TGTGCCAGCAGTTACTCCCAGGATAACTATGGCTACACCTTC	CASSYSQDNYGYTF	TRBJ1-2	TRBV6-2/TRBV6-3	NA	NA
TGTGCCAGCGGTCTTGGGACAGTTGATTATGGCTACACCTTC	CASGLGTVDYGYTF	TRBJ1-2	TRBV28	once	TRBD1
TGTGCCAGGCTACTGAATGAGCAGTTCTTC	CARLLNEQFF	TRBJ2-1	TRBV6-2/TRBV6-3	NA	NA
TGTGCCAGCAGCTTAGATTTCGACAGGGGAAATGGCTACACCTTC	CASSLDFDRGNGYTF	TRBJ1-2	TRBV7-9	NA	TRBD1
TGTGCCAGCAGCTTATGGCCATACAATGAGCAGTACTTC	CASSLWPYNEQYF	TRBJ2-7	TRBV7-2	NA	NA
TGTGCCAGCAGGGGTCCCCGGGGGCGACGGGGCGGCACAGATACGCAGTATTTT	CASRGPRGRRGGTDTQYF	TRBJ2-3	TRBV6-2/TRBV6-3	NA	NA